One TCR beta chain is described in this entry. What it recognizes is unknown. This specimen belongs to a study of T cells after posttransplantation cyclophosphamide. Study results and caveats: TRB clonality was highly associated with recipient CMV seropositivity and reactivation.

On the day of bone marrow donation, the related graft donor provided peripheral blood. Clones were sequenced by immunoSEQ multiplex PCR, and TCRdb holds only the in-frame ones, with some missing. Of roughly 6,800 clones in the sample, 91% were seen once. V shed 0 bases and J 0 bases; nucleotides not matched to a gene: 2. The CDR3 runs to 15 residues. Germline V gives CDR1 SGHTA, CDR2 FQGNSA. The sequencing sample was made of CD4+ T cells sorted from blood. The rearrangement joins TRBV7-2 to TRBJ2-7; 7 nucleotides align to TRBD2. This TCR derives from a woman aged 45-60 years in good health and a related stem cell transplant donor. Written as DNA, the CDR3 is TGTGCCAGCAGCTTAGCGGCGGGGGACTCCTACGAGCAGTACTTC. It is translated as CASSLAAGDSYEQYF.